Below are 2 T cell receptor beta chains sequenced from a single sample in a study of beta chain features in type 1 diabetes. As every portion of the isolated RNA was reverse transcribed, the sequencing read expressed TCRB transcripts. The protocol was immunoSEQ multiplex PCR, while the TCRdb copy is restricted to in-frame clones and leaves out a portion. The sample contains hundreds of thousands of clones, more than 65% of which appear only once. The material sequenced was naive CD4+ T cells from blood. The receptors come from a man in his thirties or forties in good health.

The chain recombines TRBV4-1 with TRBJ2-5; D is unclear. V dropped 1 base and J dropped 5 bases, with 17 bases sitting between them. This CDR3 comprises 16 residues. Germline V gene lookup returns CDR1 MGHRA and CDR2 YSYEKL. CDR3 protein: CASSQGWSRSRETQYF. The CDR3 DNA sequence: TGCGCCAGCAGCCAAGGTTGGTCACGGTCGCGGGAGACCCAGTACTTC.

This clone was counted only a few times. The chain links TRBV27 to TRBJ2-7, with 10 bases aligning to TRBD1. Germline values: CDR1 MNHEY, CDR2 SMNVEV (reference sequence). This CDR3 contains 16 residues. The V segment lost 5 bases and the J segment 5 bases; nucleotides outside the gene matches: 12. The chain's CDR3 is CASSDLLRDRGHEQYF. The CDR3 region has the DNA TGTGCCAGCAGTGATCTACTTCGGGACAGGGGACACGAGCAGTACTTC.